This entry describes one TCR beta chain. Germline CDR1 reads MNHNY; CDR2 reads SVGAGI (reference sequence). This CDR3 is built from 16 residues. Deletions cut 2 bases from V and 2 bases from J, with 13 bases between. This sample stems from a study of human T cells and chemical hapten exposure. TCRdb passed the RACE reads through MiXCR, listing each CDR3 protein once. Of under 200,000 distinct CDR3 sequences detected, roughly 14% appear once; the ten largest clones hold 1.7%. Documented time point: patch test 1, 2 weeks after DPC sensitization. Regarding treatment: therapeutic diphenylcyclopropenone sensitization with weekly scalp DPC.

This material consisted of whole blood, taken in connection with sensitization to the hapten diphenylcyclopropenone (DPC). The TCR originated in a woman under 40 with alopecia areata. Some clones in this sample may be carry-over from other donors' samples. V usage is TRBV6-6 and J usage is TRBJ1-5; no definite D call. The CDR3 loop is CASSYTIRDGNQPQHF. The CDR3 nucleotides read TGTGCCAGCAGTTACACCATTAGGGATGGCAATCAGCCCCAGCATTTT.